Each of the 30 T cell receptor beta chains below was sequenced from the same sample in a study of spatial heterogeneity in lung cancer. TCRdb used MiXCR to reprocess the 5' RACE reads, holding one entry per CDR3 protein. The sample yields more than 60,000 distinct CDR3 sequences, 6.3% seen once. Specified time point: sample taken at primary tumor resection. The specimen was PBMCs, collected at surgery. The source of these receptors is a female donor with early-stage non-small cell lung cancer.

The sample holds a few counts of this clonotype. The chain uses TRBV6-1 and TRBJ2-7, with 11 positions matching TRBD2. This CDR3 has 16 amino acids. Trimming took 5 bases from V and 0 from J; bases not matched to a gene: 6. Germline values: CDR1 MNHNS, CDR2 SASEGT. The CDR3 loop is CASSFGTSGVSYEQYF. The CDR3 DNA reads TGTGCCAGCAGTTTCGGGACTAGCGGAGTCTCCTACGAGCAGTACTTC.

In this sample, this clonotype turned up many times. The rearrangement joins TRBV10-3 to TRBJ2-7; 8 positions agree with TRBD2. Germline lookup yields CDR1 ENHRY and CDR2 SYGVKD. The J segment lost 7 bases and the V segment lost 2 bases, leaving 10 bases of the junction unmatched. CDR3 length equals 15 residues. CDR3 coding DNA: TGTGCCATCAGTGAGCAAACGGGAGGGCCGGGGGAGCAGTACTTC. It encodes CAISEQTGGPGEQYF.

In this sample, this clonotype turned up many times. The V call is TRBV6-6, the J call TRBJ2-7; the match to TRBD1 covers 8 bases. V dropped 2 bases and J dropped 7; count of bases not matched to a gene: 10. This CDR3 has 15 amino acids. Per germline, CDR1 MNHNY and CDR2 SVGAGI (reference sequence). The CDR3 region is CASSYRGRGLGEQYV. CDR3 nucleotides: TGTGCCAGCAGTTACCGGGGCAGGGGGCTCGGTGAGCAGTACGTC.

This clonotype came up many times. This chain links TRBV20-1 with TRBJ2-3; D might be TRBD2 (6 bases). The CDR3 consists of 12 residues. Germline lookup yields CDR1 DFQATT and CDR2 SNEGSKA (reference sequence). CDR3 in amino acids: CGTYGITDTQYF. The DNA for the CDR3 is TGCGGGACTTATGGAATCACAGATACGCAGTATTTT.

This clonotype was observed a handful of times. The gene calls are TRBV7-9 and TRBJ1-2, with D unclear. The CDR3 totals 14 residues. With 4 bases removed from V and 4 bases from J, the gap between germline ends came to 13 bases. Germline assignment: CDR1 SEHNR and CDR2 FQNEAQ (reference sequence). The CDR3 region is CASSSTNSPYGYTF. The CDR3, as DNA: TGTGCCAGCAGCTCCACTAATTCTCCCTATGGCTACACCTTC.

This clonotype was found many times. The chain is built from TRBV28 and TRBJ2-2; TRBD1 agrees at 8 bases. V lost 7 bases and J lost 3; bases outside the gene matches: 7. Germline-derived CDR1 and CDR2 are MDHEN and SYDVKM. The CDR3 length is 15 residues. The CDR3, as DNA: TGTGCCAGCACGCCGGGACAGGAGGACACCGGGGAGCTGTTTTTT. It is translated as CASTPGQEDTGELFF.

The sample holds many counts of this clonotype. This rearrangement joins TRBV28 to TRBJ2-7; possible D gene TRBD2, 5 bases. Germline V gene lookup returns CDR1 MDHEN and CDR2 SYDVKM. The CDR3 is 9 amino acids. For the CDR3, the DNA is TGTGGTAGGGAGTACGAGCAGTACTTC. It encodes CGREYEQYF.

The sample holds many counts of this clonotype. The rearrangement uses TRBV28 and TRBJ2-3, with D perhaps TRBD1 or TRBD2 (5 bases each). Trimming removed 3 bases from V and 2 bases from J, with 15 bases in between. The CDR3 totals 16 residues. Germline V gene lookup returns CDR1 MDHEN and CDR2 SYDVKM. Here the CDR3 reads CASSFHTGTVTDTQYF. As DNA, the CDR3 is TGTGCCAGCAGTTTTCATACCGGGACCGTCACAGATACGCAGTATTTT.

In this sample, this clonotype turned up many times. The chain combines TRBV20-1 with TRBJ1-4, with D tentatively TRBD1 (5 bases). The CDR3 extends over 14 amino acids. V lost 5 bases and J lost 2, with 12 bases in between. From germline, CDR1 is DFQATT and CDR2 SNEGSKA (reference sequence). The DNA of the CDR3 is TGCAGTGCTCCGGAGGCAGGGACTAATGAAAAACTGTTTTTT. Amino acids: CSAPEAGTNEKLFF.

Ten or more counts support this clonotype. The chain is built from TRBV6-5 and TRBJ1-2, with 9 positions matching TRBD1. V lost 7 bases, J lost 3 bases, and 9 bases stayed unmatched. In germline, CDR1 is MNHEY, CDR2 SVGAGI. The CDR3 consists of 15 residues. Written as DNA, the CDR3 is TGTGCCAGCAATCCCGGGACAGGGAAGTACTATGGCTACACCTTC. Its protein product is CASNPGTGKYYGYTF.

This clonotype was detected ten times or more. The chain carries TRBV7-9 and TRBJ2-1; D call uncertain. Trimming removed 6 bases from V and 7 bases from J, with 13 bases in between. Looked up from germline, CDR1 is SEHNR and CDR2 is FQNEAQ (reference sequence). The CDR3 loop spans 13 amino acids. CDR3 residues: CASSSLYGNEQFF. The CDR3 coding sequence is TGTGCCAGCAGTTCCCTTTATGGGAATGAGCAGTTCTTC.

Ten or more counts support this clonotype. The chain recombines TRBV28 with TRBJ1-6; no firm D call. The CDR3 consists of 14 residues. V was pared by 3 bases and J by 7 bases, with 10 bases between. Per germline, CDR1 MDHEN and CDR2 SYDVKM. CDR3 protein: CASSFPERNSPLHF. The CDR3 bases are TGTGCCAGCAGTTTTCCCGAGCGGAATTCACCCCTCCACTTT.

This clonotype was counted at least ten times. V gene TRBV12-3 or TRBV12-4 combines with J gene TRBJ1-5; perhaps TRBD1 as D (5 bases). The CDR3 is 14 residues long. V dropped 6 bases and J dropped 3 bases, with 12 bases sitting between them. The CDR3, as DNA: TGTGCCAGCAGGCGAACAGGCTTCAATCAGCCCCAGCATTTT. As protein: CASRRTGFNQPQHF.

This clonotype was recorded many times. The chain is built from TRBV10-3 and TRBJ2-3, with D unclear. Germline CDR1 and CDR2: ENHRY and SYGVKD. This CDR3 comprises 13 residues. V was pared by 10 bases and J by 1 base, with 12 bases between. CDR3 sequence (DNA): TGTGCCAGTACATCGATGGGCACAGATACGCAGTATTTT. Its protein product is CASTSMGTDTQYF.

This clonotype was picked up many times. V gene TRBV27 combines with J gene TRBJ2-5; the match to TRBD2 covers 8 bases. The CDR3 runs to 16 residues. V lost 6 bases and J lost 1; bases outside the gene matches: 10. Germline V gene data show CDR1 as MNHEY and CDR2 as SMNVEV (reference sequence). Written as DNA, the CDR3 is TGTGCCAGCAGCCCACGGGGGGGGCCCACCCAAGAGACCCAGTACTTC. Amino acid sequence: CASSPRGGPTQETQYF.

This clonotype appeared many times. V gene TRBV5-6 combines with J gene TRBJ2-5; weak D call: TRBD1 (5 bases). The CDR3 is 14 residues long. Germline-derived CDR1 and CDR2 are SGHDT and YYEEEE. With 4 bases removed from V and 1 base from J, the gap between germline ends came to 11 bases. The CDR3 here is CASSQTVFQETQYF. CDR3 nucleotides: TGTGCCAGCAGCCAGACAGTCTTCCAAGAGACCCAGTACTTC.

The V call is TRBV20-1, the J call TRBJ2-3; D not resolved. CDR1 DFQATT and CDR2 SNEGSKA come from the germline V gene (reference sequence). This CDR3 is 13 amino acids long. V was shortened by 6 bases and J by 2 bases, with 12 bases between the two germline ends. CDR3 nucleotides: TGCAGTGCAAACATAGACCCCACAGATACGCAGTATTTT. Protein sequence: CSANIDPTDTQYF.

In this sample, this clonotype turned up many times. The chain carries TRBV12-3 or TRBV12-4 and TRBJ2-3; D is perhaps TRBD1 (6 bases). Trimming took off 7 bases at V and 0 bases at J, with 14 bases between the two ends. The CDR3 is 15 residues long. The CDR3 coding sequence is TGTGCCAGCAAATCACAGGGTTTGAGCACAGATACGCAGTATTTT. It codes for CASKSQGLSTDTQYF.

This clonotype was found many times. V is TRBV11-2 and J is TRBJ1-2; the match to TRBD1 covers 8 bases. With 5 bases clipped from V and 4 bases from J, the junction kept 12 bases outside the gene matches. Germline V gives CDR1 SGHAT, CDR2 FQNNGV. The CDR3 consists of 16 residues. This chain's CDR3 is CASSQSGQGAGYGYTF. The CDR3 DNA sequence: TGTGCCAGCAGCCAATCCGGACAGGGAGCAGGCTATGGCTACACCTTC.

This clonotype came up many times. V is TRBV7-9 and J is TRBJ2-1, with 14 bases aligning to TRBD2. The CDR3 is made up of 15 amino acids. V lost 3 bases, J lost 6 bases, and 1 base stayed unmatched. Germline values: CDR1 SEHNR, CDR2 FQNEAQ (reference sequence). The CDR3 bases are TGTGCCAGCAGCTTGACTAGCGGGAGGGTCAATGAGCAGTTCTTC. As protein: CASSLTSGRVNEQFF.

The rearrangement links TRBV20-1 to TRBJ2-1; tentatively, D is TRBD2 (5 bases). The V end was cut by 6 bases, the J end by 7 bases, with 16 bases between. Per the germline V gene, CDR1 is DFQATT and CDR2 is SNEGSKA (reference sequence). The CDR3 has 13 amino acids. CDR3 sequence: CSAPGLSGNEQFF. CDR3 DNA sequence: TGCAGTGCCCCTGGGCTCTCGGGGAATGAGCAGTTCTTC.

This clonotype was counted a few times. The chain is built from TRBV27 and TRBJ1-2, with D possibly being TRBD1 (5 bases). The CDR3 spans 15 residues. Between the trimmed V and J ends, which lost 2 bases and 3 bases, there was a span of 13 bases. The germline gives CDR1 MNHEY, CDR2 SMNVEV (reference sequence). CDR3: CASSLTRGRHYGYTF. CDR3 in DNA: TGTGCCAGCAGTTTAACGCGGGGCCGGCACTATGGCTACACCTTC.

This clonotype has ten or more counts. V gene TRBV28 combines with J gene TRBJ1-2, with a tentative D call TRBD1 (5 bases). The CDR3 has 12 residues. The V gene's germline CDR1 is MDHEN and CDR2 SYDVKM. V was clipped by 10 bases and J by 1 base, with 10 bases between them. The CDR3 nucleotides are TGTGCCAATAAGGGGCGTAACTATGGCTACACCTTC. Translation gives CANKGRNYGYTF.

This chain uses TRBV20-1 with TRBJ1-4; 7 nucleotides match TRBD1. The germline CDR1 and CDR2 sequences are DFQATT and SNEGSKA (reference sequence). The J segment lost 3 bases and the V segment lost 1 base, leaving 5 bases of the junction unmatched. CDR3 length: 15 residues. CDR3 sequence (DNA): TGCAGTGCTAGAGCGACAGGGTGGGCTAATGAAAAACTGTTTTTT. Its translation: CSARATGWANEKLFF.

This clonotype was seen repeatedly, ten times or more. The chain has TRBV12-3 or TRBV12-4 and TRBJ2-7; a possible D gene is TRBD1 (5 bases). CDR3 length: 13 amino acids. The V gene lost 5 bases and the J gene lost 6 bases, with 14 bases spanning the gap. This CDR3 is CASSLQAAREQYF. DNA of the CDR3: TGTGCCAGCAGTCTACAGGCCGCCCGCGAGCAGTACTTC.

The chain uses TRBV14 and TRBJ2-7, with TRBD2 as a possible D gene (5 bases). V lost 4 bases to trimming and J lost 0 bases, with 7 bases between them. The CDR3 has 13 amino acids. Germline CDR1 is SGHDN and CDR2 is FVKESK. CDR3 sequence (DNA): TGTGCCAGCAGCCCCCGGGACTCCTACGAGCAGTACGTC. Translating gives CASSPRDSYEQYV.

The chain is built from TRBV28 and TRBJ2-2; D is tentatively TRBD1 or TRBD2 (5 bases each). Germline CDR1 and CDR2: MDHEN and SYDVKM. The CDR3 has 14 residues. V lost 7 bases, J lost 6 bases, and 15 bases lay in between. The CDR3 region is CASIPGRGAGELFF. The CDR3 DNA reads TGTGCCAGCATTCCGGGACGGGGTGCCGGGGAGCTGTTTTTT.

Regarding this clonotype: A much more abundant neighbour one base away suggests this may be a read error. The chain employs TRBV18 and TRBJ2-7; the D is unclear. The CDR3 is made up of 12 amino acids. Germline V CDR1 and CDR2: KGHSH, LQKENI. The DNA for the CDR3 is TGTGCCAGCACACCCAGTTCCTACGAGCAGTACTTC. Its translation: CASTPSSYEQYF.

The CDR3 is CASSGGQGYEQYF. The CDR3 DNA follows: TGTGCCAGCAGCGGAGGACAGGGGTACGAGCAGTACTTC. The V gene is TRBV12-3 or TRBV12-4, the J gene TRBJ2-7, with 9 positions matching TRBD1. V shed 6 bases, J shed 4 bases, and the junction held 4 bases outside the gene matches. CDR3 size: 13 residues.

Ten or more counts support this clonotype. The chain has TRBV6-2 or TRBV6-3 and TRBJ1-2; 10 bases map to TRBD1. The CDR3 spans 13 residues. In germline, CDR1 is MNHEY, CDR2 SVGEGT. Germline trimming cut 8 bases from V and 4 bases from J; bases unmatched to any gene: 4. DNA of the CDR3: TGTGCCAGCTCCGGACAGGGGGTCTATGGCTACACCTTC. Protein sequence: CASSGQGVYGYTF.